This T cell receptor beta chain was obtained from a study of cytomegalovirus exposure and HLA in healthy donors. To note about this clone: Its antigen is undetermined.

Germline trimming cut 3 bases from V and 1 base from J; bases unmatched to any gene: 6. Germline V gives CDR1 SGHDN, CDR2 FVKESK. The length of the CDR3 is 16 residues. Study-wide results and caveats: Most observed TCR sequences were rare, whereas some public TCRs were detected in many donors. Most CMV-associated TCR beta chains were later found to appear HLA-restricted. A classifier reportedly called cytomegalovirus status with high sensitivity and specificity. A missense DCLRE1C variant was associated with V- and J-gene trimming of TCR beta chains in a later analysis, and an independent cohort replicated the association.

The PCR employed 60 Vbeta primers together with 13 Jbeta primers. The data were produced by immunoSEQ multiplex PCR, yet TCRdb's version contains in-frame clones alone and is incomplete. Among about 200,000 clones listed, 60% to 80% were seen once. This chain joins TRBV14 and TRBJ1-5, with 7 bases matching TRBD1. Sequenced: PBMCs. This TCR was sampled from a woman younger than 45 in good health and CMV-seronegative. The CDR3: CASSHPTTGSNQPQHF. In nucleotides, the CDR3 is TGTGCCAGCAGCCATCCCACGACAGGGAGCAATCAGCCCCAGCATTTT.